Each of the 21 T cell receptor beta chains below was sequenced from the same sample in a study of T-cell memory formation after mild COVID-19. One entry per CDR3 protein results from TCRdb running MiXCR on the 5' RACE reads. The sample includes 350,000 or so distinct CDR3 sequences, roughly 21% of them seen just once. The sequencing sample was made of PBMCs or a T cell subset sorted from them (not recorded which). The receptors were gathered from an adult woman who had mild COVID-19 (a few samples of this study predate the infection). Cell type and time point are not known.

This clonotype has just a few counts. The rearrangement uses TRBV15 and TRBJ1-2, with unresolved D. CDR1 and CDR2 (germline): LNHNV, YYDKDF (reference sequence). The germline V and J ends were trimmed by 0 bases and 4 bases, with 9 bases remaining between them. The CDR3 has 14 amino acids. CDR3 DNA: TGTGCCACCAGCAGAGATAGGACCACCTATGGCTACACCTTC. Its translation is CATSRDRTTYGYTF. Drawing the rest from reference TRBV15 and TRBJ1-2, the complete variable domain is DAMVIQNPRYQVTQFGKPVTLSCSQTLNHNVMYWYQQKSSQAPKLLFHYYDKDFNNEADTPDNFQSRRPNTSFCFLDIRSPGLGDTAMYLCATSRDRTTYGYTFGSGTRLTVV.

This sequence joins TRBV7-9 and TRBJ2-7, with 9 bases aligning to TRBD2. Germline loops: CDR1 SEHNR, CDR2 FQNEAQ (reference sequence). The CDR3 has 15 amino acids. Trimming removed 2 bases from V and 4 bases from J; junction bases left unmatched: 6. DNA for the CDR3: TGTGCCAGCAGCTTACCCTCTAGCGGGACTTACGAGCAGTACTTC. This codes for CASSLPSSGTYEQYF. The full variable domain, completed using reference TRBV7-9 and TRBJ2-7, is DTGVSQNPRHKITKRGQNVTFRCDPISEHNRLYWYRQTLGQGPEFLTYFQNEAQLEKSRLLSDRFSAERPKGSFSTLEIQRTEQGDSAMYLCASSLPSSGTYEQYFGPGTRLTVT.

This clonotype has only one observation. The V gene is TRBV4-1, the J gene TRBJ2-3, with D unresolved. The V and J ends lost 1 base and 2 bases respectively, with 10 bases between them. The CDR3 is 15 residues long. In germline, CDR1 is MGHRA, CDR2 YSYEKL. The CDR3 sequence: CASSQVAPYTDTQYF. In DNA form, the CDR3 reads TGCGCCAGCAGCCAAGTAGCTCCGTACACAGATACGCAGTATTTT.

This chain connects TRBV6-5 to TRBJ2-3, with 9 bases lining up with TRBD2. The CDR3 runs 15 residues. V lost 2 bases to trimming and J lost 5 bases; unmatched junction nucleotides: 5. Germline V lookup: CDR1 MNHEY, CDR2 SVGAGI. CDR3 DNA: TGTGCCAGCAGTTACAGGCGGGGGGGCCTAGATACGCAGTATTTT. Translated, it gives CASSYRRGGLDTQYF.

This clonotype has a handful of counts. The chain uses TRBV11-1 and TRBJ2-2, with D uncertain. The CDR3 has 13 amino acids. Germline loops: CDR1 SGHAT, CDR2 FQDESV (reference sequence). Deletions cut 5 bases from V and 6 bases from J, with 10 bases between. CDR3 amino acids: CASSPSSPGELFF. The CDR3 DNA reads TGTGCCAGCAGCCCGAGTTCGCCCGGGGAGCTGTTTTTT. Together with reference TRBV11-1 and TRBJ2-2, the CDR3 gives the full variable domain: EAEVAQSPRYKITEKSQAVAFWCDPISGHATLYWYRQILGQGPELLVQFQDESVVDDSQLPKDRFSAERLKGVDSTLKIQPAELGDSAMYLCASSPSSPGELFFGEGSRLTVL.

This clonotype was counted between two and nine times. The CDR3 region has the DNA TGCAGTGCTAGAGCGGATGTGTCGACGGGAGAGTACTTC. Translating it yields CSARADVSTGEYF. The rearrangement uses TRBV20-1 and TRBJ2-7, with D possibly matching TRBD2 (6 bases). CDR1 is DFQATT, CDR2 SNEGSKA, per germline (reference sequence). The length of the CDR3 is 13 residues. Deletions cut 1 base from V and 11 bases from J, with 18 bases between.

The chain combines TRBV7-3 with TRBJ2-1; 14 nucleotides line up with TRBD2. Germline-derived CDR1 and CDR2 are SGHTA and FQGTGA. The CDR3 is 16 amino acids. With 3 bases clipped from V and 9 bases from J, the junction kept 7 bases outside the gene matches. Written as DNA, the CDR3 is TGTGCCAGCAGCTTTGAAGGGACTAGCGGGAGAGGTGAGCAGTTCTTC. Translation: CASSFEGTSGRGEQFF.

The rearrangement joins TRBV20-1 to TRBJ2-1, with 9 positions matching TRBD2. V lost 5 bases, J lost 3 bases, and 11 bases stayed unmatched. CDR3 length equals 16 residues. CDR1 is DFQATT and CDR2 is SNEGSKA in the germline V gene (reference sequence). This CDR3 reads CSAGYAGGSNYNEQFF. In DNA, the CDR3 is TGCAGTGCTGGCTATGCGGGGGGGTCTAACTACAATGAGCAGTTCTTC.

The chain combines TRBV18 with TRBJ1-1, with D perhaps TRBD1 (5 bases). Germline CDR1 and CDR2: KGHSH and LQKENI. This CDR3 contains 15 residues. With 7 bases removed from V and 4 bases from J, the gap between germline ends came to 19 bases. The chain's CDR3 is CASFERGAGSTEAFF. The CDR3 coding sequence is TGTGCCAGCTTTGAACGCGGGGCCGGCAGCACTGAAGCTTTCTTT.

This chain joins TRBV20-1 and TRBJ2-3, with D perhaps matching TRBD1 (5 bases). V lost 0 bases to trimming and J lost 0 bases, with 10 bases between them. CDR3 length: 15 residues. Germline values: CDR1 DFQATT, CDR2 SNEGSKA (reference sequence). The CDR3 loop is CSARDYDSSTDTQYF. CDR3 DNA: TGCAGTGCTAGAGATTACGACAGTAGCACAGATACGCAGTATTTT.

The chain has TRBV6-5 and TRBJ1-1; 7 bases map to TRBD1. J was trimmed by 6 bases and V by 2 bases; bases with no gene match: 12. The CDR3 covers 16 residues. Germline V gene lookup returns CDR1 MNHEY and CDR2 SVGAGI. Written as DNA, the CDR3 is TGTGCCAGCAGTTACAACGACAGGGACGGTATCGCTGAAGCTTTCTTT. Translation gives CASSYNDRDGIAEAFF.

CDR3 region: CASPDRSGGGTGELFF. The CDR3 DNA is TGTGCCAGCCCCGATAGGTCGGGGGGTGGTACCGGGGAGCTGTTTTTT. The V gene is TRBV7-2, the J gene TRBJ2-2; TRBD2 matches 7 bases. Germline assignment: CDR1 SGHTA and CDR2 FQGNSA. After removal of 8 bases from V and 5 bases from J, the junction contained 14 bases not matched to a gene. This CDR3 spans 16 amino acids. Full variable domain (remainder filled in from reference TRBV7-2 and TRBJ2-2): GAGVSQSPSNKVTEKGKDVELRCDPISGHTALYWYRQSLGQGLEFLIYFQGNSAPDKSGLPSDRFSAERTGGSVSTLTIQRTQQEDSAVYLCASPDRSGGGTGELFFGEGSRLTVL.

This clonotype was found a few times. The DNA of the CDR3 is TGTGCCAGCAGGCCCGTACACGAGCAGTACTTC. It is translated as CASRPVHEQYF. The chain recombines TRBV2 with TRBJ2-7; D unclear. Trimming cost V 6 bases and J 5 bases, with 8 bases left between them. The CDR3 contains 11 residues. Germline loops: CDR1 SNHLY, CDR2 FYNNEI.

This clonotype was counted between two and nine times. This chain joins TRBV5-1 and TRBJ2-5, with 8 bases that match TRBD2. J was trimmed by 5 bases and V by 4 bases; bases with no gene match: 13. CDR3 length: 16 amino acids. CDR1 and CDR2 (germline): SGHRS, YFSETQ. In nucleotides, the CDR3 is TGCGCCAGCAGCGTCACTAGCGGCCGAGGAGCGGAGACCCAGTACTTC. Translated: CASSVTSGRGAETQYF. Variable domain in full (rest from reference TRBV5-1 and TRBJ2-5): KAGVTQTPRYLIKTRGQQVTLSCSPISGHRSVSWYQQTPGQGLQFLFEYFSETQRNKGNFPGRFSGRQFSNSRSEMNVSTLELGDSALYLCASSVTSGRGAETQYFGPGTRLLVL.

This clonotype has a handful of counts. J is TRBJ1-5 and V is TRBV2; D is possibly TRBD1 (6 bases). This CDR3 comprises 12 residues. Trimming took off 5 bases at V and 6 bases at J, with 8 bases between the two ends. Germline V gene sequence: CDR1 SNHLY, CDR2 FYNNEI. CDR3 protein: CASSPGAQPQHF. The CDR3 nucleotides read TGTGCCAGCAGTCCAGGGGCTCAGCCCCAGCATTTT.

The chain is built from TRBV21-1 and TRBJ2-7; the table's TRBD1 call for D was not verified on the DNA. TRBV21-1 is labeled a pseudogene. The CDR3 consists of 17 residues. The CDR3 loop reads CASSVRTGVDQAYEQYF. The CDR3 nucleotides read TGTGCCAGCAGCGTTCGGACAGGGGTTGACCAGGCCTACGAGCAGTACTTC.

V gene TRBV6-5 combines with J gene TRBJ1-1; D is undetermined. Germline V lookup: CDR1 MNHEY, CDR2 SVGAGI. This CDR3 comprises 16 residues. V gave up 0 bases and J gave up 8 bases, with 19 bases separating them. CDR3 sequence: CASSYSMPPVGAEAFF. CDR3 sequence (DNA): TGTGCCAGCAGTTACTCGATGCCCCCGGTGGGCGCGGAAGCTTTCTTT.

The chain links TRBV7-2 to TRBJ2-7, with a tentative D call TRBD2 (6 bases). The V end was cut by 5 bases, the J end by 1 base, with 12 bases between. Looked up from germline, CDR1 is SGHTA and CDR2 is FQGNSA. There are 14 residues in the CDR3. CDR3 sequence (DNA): TGTGCCAGCAGCAGGGGACTTAAATCCTACGAGCAGTACTTC. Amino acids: CASSRGLKSYEQYF.

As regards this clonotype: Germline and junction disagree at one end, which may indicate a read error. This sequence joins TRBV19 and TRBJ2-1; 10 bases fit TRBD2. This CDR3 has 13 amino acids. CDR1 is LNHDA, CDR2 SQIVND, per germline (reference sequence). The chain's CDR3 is CASSVPPGLAYRF. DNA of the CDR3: TGTGCCAGTAGTGTACCACCGGGACTAGCGTACCGTTTC.

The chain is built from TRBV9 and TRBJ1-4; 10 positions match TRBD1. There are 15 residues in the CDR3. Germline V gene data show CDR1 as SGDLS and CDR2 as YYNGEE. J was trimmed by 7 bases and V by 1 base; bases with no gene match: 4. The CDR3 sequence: CASSVSTGGSEKLFF. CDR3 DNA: TGTGCCAGCAGCGTATCGACAGGGGGCAGTGAAAAACTGTTTTTT.

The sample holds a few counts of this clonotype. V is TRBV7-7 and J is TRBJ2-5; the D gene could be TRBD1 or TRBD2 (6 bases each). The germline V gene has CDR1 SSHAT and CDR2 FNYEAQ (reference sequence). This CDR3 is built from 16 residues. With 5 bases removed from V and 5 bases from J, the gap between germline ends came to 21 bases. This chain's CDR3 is CASSRFGGGQGETQYF. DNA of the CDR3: TGTGCCAGCAGCAGATTCGGGGGTGGGCAGGGGGAGACCCAGTACTTC.